The rows below give T cell receptor beta chains drawn from one sample of a study of vaccination effects on CD4 cells after COVID-19. The data were produced by immunoSEQ multiplex PCR, yet TCRdb's version contains in-frame clones alone and is incomplete. This sample has 50,000 to 60,000 clones; about two thirds occur once, and the top ten carry around 20%. These receptors have no identified antigens. Material: CD4+ T cells from PBMCs cultured with SARS-CoV-2 spike peptides, obtained before COVID-19 vaccination. All receptors come from a human donor who received a COVID-19 vaccine. CDR3s include the opening cysteine and the closing phenylalanine or tryptophan. Fields, in order: clone size, V gene, J gene, D gene, CDR3 DNA, CDR3 protein. The D gene is left open where the match is weak. Clone size is stated in some rows and not others, as once, few, many or a class when expanded.

few	TRBV7-2	TRBJ1-5	.	TGTGCCAGCAGCTTAGCTGGGCCCCAGCATTTT	CASSLAGPQHF
.	TRBV5-1	TRBJ2-1	.	TGCGCCAGCAGCCAGCAGATACCCGGGAATGAGCAGTTCTTC	CASSQQIPGNEQFF
.	TRBV18	TRBJ1-1	.	TGTGCCAGCTCACACAGCGGTGTCACTGAAGCTTTCTTT	CASSHSGVTEAFF
few	TRBV3-1/TRBV3-2	TRBJ1-6	.	TGTGCCAGCAGCCAACAGGGTCGAGGTTCACCCCTCCACTTT	CASSQQGRGSPLHF
.	TRBV7-2	TRBJ2-1	.	TGTGCCAGCAGCAACACTAGATGGCAGCAGTTCTTC	CASSNTRWQQFF
.	TRBV18	TRBJ2-1	TRBD2	TGTGCCAGCCTTACGGGGGGGAAAGAGCAGTTCTTC	CASLTGGKEQFF
.	TRBV5-1	TRBJ2-5	.	TGCGCCAGCAGCCTGAGCTCCGGGCAAGGGACCCAGTACTTC	CASSLSSGQGTQYF
.	TRBV4-2	TRBJ1-3	.	TGTGCCAGCAGCCGCATCCCAAGGACAGTTAACTCTGGAAACACCATATATTTT	CASSRIPRTVNSGNTIYF
.	TRBV1	TRBJ2-1	.	TGCACCAGCAGCAACCAGCGGGGGGGATACAATGAGCAGTTCTTC	CTSSNQRGGYNEQFF
.	TRBV6-6	TRBJ2-3	.	TGTGCCAGCAGTTACATGGGCACAGATACGCAGTATTTT	CASSYMGTDTQYF
.	TRBV4-1	TRBJ2-7	.	TGCGCCAGCAGCTTCGAACCGGGAGCCTACGAGCAGTACTTC	CASSFEPGAYEQYF
.	TRBV5-4	TRBJ2-3	TRBD2	TGTGCCAGCAGCCACGGACTAGCGGGGGGGCTTTACACAGATACGCAGTATTTT	CASSHGLAGGLYTDTQYF
.	TRBV29-1	TRBJ1-1	.	TGCAGCGTTGTGACAGTTGCTTTTATGAACACTGAAGCTTTCTTT	CSVVTVAFMNTEAFF
few	TRBV19	TRBJ1-3	.	TGTGCCAGTAGTAAACTTGGGCCCGGAAACACCATATATTTT	CASSKLGPGNTIYF
.	TRBV5-1	TRBJ1-1	TRBD1	TGCGCCAGCAAACCGGGACAGGGGATGAACACTGAAGCTTTCTTT	CASKPGQGMNTEAFF
.	TRBV6-2/TRBV6-3	TRBJ1-2	.	TGTGCCAGCAGCCCCGAGTTGGGATTAGGCTACACCTTC	CASSPELGLGYTF
.	TRBV4-2	TRBJ2-5	.	TGTGCCAGCAGCCAAGAGGGCAGCGGAGGAGAGACCCAGTACTTC	CASSQEGSGGETQYF
few	TRBV10-3	TRBJ1-6	TRBD1	TGTGCCATCAGTCCGACAGGGGGAAGTTCACCCCTCCACTTT	CAISPTGGSSPLHF
.	TRBV28	TRBJ1-1	.	TGTGCCACCGGGGGGGCAAACACTGAAGCTTTCTTT	CATGGANTEAFF
.	TRBV18	TRBJ1-3	.	TGTGCCAGCTCACCCTCATCCGGAGCTGGAAACACCATATATTTT	CASSPSSGAGNTIYF
.	TRBV5-4	TRBJ2-3	.	TGTGCCAGCAGCGGACTACGCACAGATACGCAGTATTTT	CASSGLRTDTQYF
.	TRBV7-2	TRBJ1-3	.	TGTGCCAGCAGCCCCTTACCGGGACGCACCAACTCTGGAAACACCATATATTTT	CASSPLPGRTNSGNTIYF
.	TRBV7-6	TRBJ1-6	.	TGTGCCAGCAGCGACAGCCTTCAGCGGGCCTATAATTCACCCCTCCACTTT	CASSDSLQRAYNSPLHF
.	TRBV2	TRBJ2-2	TRBD2	TGTGCCAGCACCCCGGGGGGTAGCGGGGAGCTGTTTTTT	CASTPGGSGELFF
.	TRBV27	TRBJ1-5	TRBD1	TGTGCCAGCAGTTTATCGGGACAGGGGGCGAGTCAGCCCCAGCATTTT	CASSLSGQGASQPQHF
few	TRBV2	TRBJ1-2	.	TGTGCCAGCAGTGAAGGCCCTAACAGGGACTATGGCTACACCTTC	CASSEGPNRDYGYTF
.	TRBV3-1/TRBV3-2	TRBJ2-3	TRBD2	TGTGCCAGCAGCCAGACTAGCGGGACGTCAGATACGCAGTATTTT	CASSQTSGTSDTQYF
.	TRBV5-6	TRBJ2-5	TRBD1	TGTGCCAGCAGCTTGATTACGACAGGGAAGGAGTACTTC	CASSLITTGKEYF
.	TRBV4-1	TRBJ2-7	TRBD1	TGCGCCAGCAGCCAAGCTGACAGGGAGACCTACGAGCAGTACTTC	CASSQADRETYEQYF
.	TRBV11-2	TRBJ2-5	.	TGTGCCAGCACTAGAAGTTGGTTTGAACAAGAGACCCAGTACTTC	CASTRSWFEQETQYF
.	TRBV11-1	TRBJ2-5	TRBD2	TGTGCCAGCAGCCCGTATACTAGCGGGATAGAGACCCAGTACTTC	CASSPYTSGIETQYF
.	TRBV19	TRBJ1-5	.	TGTGCCAGTAGTATTACAGGGAGCAATCAGCCCCAGCATTTT	CASSITGSNQPQHF
.	TRBV6-1	TRBJ1-3	.	TGTGCCAGCAGTGAAGGGTTGGATGGAAACACCATATATTTT	CASSEGLDGNTIYF
few	TRBV3-1/TRBV3-2	TRBJ2-7	TRBD1	TGTGCCAGCAGCCAACCATTCGGACAGGTCTACGAGCAGTACTTC	CASSQPFGQVYEQYF
.	TRBV7-9	TRBJ1-1	.	TGTGCCAGCAGCCTAACGGGGGGCAGGCGGAACACTGAAGCTTTCTTT	CASSLTGGRRNTEAFF
.	TRBV29-1	TRBJ1-1	.	TGCAGCGTTGATAGCCCCGGGCTCCTGAACACTGAAGCTTTCTTT	CSVDSPGLLNTEAFF
.	TRBV29-1	TRBJ1-1	.	TGCAGCGTTGGCCCGGGAATGAACACTGAAGCTTTCTTT	CSVGPGMNTEAFF
.	TRBV6-2/TRBV6-3	TRBJ2-1	.	TGTGCCAGCAGTGGAGGGTACGACAATGAGCAGTTCTTC	CASSGGYDNEQFF